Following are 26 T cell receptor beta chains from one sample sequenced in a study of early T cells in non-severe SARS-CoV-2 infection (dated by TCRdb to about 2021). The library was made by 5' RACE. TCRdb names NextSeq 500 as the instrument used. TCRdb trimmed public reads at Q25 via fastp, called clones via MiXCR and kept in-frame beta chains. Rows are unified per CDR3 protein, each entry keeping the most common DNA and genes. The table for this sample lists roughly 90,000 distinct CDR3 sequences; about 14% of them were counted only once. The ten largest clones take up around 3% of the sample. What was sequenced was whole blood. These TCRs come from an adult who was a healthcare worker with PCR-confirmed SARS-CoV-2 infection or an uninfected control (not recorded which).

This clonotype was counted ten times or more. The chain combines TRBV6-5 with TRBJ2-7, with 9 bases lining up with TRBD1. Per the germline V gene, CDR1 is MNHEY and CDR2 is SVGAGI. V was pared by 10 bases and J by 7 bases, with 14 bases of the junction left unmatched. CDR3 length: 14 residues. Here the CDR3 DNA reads TGTGCCACTACAACCGGGACAGGGCCGCGGGAGCAGTACTTC. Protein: CATTTGTGPREQYF.

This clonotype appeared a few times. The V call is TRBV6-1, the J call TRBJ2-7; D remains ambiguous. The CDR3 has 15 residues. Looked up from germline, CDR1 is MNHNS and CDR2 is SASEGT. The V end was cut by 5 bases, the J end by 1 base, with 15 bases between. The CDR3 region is CASSPKIDPSYEQYF. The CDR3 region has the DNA TGTGCCAGCAGTCCCAAAATCGACCCGTCCTACGAGCAGTACTTC.

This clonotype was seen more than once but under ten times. The CDR3 region has the DNA TGTGCCAGCAGTTTCGGACCGCTTTCTGGGGCCAACGTCCTGACTTTC. Translation gives CASSFGPLSGANVLTF. The chain has TRBV12-3 or TRBV12-4 and TRBJ2-6; D not resolved. CDR3 length equals 16 residues. The germline V and J ends were trimmed by 3 bases and 1 base, with 10 bases remaining between them.

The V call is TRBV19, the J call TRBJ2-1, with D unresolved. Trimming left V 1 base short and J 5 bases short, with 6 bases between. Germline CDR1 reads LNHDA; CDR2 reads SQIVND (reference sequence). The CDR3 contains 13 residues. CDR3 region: CASSIGSNNEQFF. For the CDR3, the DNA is TGTGCCAGTAGTATAGGGTCTAACAATGAGCAGTTCTTC.

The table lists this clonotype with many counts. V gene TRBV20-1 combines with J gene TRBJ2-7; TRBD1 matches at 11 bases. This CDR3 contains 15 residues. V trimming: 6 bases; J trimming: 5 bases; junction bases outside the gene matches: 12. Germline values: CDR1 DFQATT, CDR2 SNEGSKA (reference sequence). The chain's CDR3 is CSAVPGTGGSDEQYF. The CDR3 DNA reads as TGCAGTGCGGTTCCCGGGACAGGGGGATCAGACGAGCAGTACTTC.

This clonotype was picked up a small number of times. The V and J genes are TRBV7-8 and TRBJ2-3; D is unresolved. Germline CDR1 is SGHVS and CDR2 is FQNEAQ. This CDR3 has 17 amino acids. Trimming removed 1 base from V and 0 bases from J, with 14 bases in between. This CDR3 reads CASSLETELVSTDTQYF. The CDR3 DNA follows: TGTGCCAGCAGCTTAGAAACGGAATTAGTTAGCACAGATACGCAGTATTTT.

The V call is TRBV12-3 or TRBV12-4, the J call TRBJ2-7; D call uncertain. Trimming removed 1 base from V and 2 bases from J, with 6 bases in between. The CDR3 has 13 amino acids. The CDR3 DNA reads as TGTGCCAGCAGTTTAGAACAGCCCTACGAGCAGTACTTC. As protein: CASSLEQPYEQYF.

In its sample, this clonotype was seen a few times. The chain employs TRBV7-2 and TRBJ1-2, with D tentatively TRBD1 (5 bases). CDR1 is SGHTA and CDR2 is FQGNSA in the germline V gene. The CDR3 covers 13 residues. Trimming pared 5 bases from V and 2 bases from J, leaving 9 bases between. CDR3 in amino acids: CASSQRQNYGYTF. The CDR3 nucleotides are TGTGCCAGCAGCCAAAGACAGAACTATGGCTACACCTTC.

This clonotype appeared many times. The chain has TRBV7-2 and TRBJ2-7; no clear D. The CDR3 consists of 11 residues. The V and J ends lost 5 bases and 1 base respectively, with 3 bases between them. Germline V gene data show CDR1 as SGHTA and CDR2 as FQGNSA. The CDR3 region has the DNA TGTGCCAGCAGCGGGTCCTACGAGCAGTACTTC. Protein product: CASSGSYEQYF.

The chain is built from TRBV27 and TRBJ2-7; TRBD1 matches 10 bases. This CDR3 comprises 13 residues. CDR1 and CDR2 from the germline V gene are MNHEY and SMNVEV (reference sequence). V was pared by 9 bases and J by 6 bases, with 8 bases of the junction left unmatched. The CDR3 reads CASRQGAVGEQYF. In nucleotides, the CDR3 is TGTGCCAGTCGACAGGGGGCGGTTGGCGAGCAGTACTTC.

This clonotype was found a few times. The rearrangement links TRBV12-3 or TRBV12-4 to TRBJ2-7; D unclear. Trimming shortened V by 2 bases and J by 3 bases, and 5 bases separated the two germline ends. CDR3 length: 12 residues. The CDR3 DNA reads TGTGCCAGCAGTTTATTAGTCTACGAGCAGTACTTC. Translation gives CASSLLVYEQYF.

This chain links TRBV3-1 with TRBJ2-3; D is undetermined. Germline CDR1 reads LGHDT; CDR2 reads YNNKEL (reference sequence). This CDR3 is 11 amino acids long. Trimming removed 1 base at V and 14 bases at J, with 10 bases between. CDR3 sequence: CASSQGILSYF. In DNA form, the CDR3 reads TGTGCCAGCAGCCAAGGGATCCTATCGTATTTT.

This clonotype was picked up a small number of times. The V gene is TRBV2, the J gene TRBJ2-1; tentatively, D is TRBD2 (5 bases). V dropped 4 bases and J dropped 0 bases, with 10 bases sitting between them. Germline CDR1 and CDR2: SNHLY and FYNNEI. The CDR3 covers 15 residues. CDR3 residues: CASSGGGRSYNEQFF. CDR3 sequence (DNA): TGTGCCAGCAGTGGAGGAGGACGCTCCTACAATGAGCAGTTCTTC.

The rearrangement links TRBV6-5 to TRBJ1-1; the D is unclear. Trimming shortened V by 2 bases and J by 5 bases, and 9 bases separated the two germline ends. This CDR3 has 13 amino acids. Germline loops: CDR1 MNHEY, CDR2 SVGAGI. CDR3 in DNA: TGTGCCAGCAGTTACCGGACGGTGACTGAAGCTTTCTTT. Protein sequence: CASSYRTVTEAFF.

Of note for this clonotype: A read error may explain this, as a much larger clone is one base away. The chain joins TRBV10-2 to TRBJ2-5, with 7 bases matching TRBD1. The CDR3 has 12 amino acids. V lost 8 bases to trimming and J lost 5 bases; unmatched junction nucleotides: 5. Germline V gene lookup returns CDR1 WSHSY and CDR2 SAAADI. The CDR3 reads CASGHRGETQYF. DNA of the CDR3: TGCGCCAGCGGACACAGGGGTGAGACCCAGTACTTC.

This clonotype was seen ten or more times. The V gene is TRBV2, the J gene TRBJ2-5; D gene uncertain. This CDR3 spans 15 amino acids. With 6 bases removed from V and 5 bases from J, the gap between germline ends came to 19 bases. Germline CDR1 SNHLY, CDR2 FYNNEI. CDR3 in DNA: TGTGCCAGCAGAGAACGTACAGACCACTCGGAGACCCAGTACTTC. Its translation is CASRERTDHSETQYF.

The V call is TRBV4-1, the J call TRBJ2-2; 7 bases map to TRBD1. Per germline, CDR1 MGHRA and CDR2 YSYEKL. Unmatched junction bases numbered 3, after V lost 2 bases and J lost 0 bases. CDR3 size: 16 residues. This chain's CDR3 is CASSQPGTANTGELFF. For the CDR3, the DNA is TGCGCCAGCAGCCAACCCGGGACAGCGAACACCGGGGAGCTGTTTTTT.

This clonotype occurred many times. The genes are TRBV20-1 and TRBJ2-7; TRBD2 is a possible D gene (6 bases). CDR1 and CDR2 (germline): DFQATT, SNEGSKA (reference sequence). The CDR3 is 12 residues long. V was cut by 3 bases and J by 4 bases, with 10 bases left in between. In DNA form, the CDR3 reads TGCAGTGCTAGGGGTGGGAGGTACGAGCAGTACTTC. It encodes CSARGGRYEQYF.

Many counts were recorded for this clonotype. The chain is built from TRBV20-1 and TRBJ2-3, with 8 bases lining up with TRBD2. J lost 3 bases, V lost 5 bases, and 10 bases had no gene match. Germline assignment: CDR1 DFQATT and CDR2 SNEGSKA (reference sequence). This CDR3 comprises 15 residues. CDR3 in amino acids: CSAFLAGPGTDTQYF. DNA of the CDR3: TGCAGTGCTTTTCTAGCGGGCCCCGGGACAGATACGCAGTATTTT.

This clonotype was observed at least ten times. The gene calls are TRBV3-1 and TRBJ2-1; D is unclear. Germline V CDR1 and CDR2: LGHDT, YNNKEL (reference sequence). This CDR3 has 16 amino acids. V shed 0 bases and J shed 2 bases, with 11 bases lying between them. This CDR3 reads CASSQDWRHAYNEQFF. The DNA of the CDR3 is TGTGCCAGCAGCCAAGATTGGAGACACGCCTACAATGAGCAGTTCTTC.

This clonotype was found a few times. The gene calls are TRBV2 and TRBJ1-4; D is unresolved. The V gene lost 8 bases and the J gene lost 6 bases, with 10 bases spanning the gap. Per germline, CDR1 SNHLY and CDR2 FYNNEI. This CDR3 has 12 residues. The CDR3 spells CASVLGHEKLFF. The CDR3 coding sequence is TGTGCCAGCGTTCTCGGGCATGAAAAACTGTTTTTT.

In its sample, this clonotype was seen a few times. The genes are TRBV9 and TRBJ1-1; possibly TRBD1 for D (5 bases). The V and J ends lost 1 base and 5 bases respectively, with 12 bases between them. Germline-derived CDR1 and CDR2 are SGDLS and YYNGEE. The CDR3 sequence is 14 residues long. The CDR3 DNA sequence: TGTGCCAGCAGCGTAAGAGGGGAAGGGACTGAAGCTTTCTTT. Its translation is CASSVRGEGTEAFF. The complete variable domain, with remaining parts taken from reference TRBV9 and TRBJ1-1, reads DSGVTQTPKHLITATGQRVTLRCSPRSGDLSVYWYQQSLDQGLQFLIQYYNGEERAKGNILERFSAQQFPDLHSELNLSSLELGDSALYFCASSVRGEGTEAFFGQGTRLTVV.

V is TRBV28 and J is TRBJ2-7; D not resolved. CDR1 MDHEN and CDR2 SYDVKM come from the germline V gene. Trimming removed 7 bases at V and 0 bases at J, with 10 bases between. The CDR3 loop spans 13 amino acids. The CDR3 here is CASINSDSYEQYF. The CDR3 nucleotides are TGTGCCAGCATAAACTCGGACTCCTACGAGCAGTACTTC.

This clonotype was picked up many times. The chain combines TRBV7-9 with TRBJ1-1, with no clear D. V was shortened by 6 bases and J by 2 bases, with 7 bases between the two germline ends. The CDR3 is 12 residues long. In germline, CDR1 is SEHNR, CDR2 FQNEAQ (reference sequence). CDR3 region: CASSFLNTEAFF. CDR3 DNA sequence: TGTGCCAGCAGTTTCCTCAACACTGAAGCTTTCTTT.

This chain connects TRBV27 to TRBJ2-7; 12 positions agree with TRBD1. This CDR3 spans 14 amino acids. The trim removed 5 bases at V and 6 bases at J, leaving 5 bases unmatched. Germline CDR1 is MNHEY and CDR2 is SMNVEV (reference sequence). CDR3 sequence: CASSRDRGQGEQYF. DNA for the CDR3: TGTGCCAGCAGTCGGGACAGGGGGCAAGGCGAGCAGTACTTC.

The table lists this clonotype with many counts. The CDR3 here is CASSPGGTMSYTF. Written as DNA, the CDR3 is TGTGCCAGCAGTCCAGGGGGAACTATGTCCTACACCTTC. V usage is TRBV27 and J usage is TRBJ1-2; the match to TRBD1 covers 7 bases. J lost 10 bases, V lost 5 bases, and 10 bases had no gene match. CDR1 is MNHEY, CDR2 SMNVEV, per germline (reference sequence). The CDR3 is made up of 13 amino acids.